The 3 T cell receptor beta chains listed next were all sequenced from one sample in a study of T cell repertoires in cytomegalovirus infection. TCRdb re-called the reads with MiXCR, one entry per CDR3 protein. This sample has more than 200,000 distinct CDR3 sequences, with roughly 9.1% found just once. The sequenced sample consisted of PBMCs. These receptors all come from a human donor in good health (CMV status not recorded). Some clones in this sample may be carry-over from other donors' samples.

This clonotype was seen at least ten times. The chain employs TRBV28 and TRBJ2-2; D is uncertain. The CDR3 is 16 residues long. The V gene lost 0 bases and the J gene lost 0 bases, with 8 bases spanning the gap. Germline-derived CDR1 and CDR2 are MDHEN and SYDVKM. As DNA, the CDR3 is TGTGCCAGCAGTTTATGGGGCGGCTCGAACACCGGGGAGCTGTTTTTT. Protein sequence: CASSLWGGSNTGELFF.

A few counts support this clonotype. The chain carries TRBV4-3 and TRBJ1-5, with D perhaps TRBD1 (5 bases). In germline, CDR1 is LGHNA, CDR2 YSLEER. The V end was cut by 0 bases, the J end by 3 bases, with 9 bases between. This CDR3 is built from 15 residues. Here the CDR3 DNA reads TGCGCCAGCAGCCAAGAGGGGGGGAACAATCAGCCCCAGCATTTT. Translating gives CASSQEGGNNQPQHF.

This clonotype was recorded at least ten times. DNA of the CDR3: TGTGCCAGCAGCGCACCTTTAGGGGGGAACACTGAAGCTTTCTTT. This codes for CASSAPLGGNTEAFF. V gene TRBV11-2 combines with J gene TRBJ1-1; TRBD1 might be the D (6 bases). Trimming took 5 bases from V and 1 from J, leaving 14 bases between them. The germline V gene has CDR1 SGHAT and CDR2 FQNNGV. The CDR3 runs 15 residues.